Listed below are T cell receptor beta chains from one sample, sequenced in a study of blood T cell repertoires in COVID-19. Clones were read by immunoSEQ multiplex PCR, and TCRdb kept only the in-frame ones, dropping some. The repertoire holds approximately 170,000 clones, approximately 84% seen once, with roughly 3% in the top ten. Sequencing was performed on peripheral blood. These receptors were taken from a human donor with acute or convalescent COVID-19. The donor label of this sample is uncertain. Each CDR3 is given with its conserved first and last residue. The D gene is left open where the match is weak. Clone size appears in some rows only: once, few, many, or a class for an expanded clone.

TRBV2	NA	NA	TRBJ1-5	CARGGPGEYQPQHF	TGTGCCAGGGGGGGTCCGGGGGAATATCAGCCCCAGCATTTT
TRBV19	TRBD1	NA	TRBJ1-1	CASTADRGTEAFF	TGTGCCAGTACCGCGGACAGGGGCACTGAAGCTTTCTTT
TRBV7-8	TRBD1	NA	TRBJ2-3	CASSRGTVTDTQYF	TGTGCCAGCAGCCGAGGGACAGTCACAGATACGCAGTATTTT
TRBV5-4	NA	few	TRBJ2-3	CASSGKAQGTDTQYF	TGTGCCAGCAGCGGCAAGGCCCAGGGCACAGATACGCAGTATTTT
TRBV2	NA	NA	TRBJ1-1	CASTAGRQNTEAFF	TGTGCCAGCACCGCGGGGCGCCAGAACACTGAAGCTTTCTTT
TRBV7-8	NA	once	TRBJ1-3	CASSLDTNSGNTIYF	TGTGCCAGCAGCTTGGACACCAACTCTGGAAACACCATATATTTT
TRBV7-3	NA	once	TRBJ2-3	CASSLLSSTDTQYF	TGTGCCAGCAGCTTATTATCTAGCACAGATACGCAGTATTTT
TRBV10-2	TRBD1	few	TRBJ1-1	CASSGPGGANTEAFF	TGCGCCAGCAGTGGCCCAGGGGGCGCGAACACTGAAGCTTTCTTT
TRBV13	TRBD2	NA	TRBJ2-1	CASSLERREGLENHNEQFF	TGTGCCAGCAGCTTAGAACGGCGGGAGGGCCTGGAAAACCACAATGAGCAGTTCTTC
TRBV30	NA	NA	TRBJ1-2	CAWRGGQVNGYTF	TGTGCCTGGAGAGGTGGGCAGGTCAATGGCTACACCTTC
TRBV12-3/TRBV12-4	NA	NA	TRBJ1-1	CASTSGYDEAFF	TGTGCCAGCACTTCAGGGTATGATGAAGCTTTCTTT
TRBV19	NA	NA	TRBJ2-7	CASSTGDKIYEQYF	TGTGCCAGTAGTACTGGGGACAAAATCTACGAGCAGTACTTC
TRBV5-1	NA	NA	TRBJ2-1	CASSFGQHNEQFF	TGCGCCAGCAGCTTTGGACAGCACAATGAGCAGTTCTTC
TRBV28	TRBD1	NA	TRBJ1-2	CASSLWGAGGRSYTF	TGTGCCAGCAGTTTATGGGGAGCAGGGGGCAGAAGCTACACCTTC
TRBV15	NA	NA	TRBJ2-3	CATSRGLDGAGRTDTQYF	TGTGCCACCAGCAGGGGTTTAGATGGGGCGGGGCGCACAGATACGCAGTATTTT
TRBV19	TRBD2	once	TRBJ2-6	CASNPSGSGANVLTF	TGTGCCAGTAACCCTAGCGGCTCTGGGGCCAACGTCCTGACTTTC
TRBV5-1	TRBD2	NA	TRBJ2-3	CASSPLLAGSTDTQYF	TGCGCCAGCAGCCCCCTCCTAGCGGGGTCCACAGATACGCAGTATTTT
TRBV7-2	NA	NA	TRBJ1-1	CASSRPGHLNTEAFF	TGTGCCAGCAGCCGGCCGGGACACCTGAACACTGAAGCTTTCTTT
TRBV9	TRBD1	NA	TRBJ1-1	CASSPGGADTEAFF	TGTGCCAGTTCCCCAGGGGGCGCGGACACTGAAGCTTTCTTT
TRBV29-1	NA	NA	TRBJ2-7	CSVSGAYEQYF	TGCAGCGTTAGCGGCGCCTACGAGCAGTACTTC
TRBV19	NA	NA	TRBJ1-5	CASSQEAGDQPQHF	TGTGCCAGTAGCCAGGAGGCGGGGGATCAGCCCCAGCATTTT
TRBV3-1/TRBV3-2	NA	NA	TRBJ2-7	CASSQGSTFSYEQYF	TGTGCCAGCAGCCAAGGGAGTACATTTTCCTACGAGCAGTACTTC
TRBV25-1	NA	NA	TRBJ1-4	CASSEFGGNREKLFF	TGTGCCAGCAGTGAATTCGGGGGGAACAGGGAAAAACTGTTTTTT
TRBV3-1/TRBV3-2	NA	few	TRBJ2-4	CASSQDSPGGAKNIQYF	TGTGCCAGCAGCCAAGATTCTCCAGGGGGGGCCAAAAACATTCAGTACTTC
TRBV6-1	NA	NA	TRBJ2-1	CASSEDRFEQFF	TGTGCCAGCAGTGAAGACAGGTTTGAGCAGTTCTTC
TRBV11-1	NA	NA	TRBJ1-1	CASSSSGAGVTEAFF	TGTGCCAGCAGCTCCTCTGGGGCTGGGGTAACTGAAGCTTTCTTT
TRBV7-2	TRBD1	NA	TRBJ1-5	CASSLKTGGDQPQHF	TGTGCCAGCAGCTTAAAGACAGGGGGCGATCAGCCCCAGCATTTT
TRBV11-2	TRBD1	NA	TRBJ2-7	CASSLEGTEAYEQYF	TGTGCCAGCAGCTTAGAGGGGACAGAAGCCTACGAGCAGTACTTC
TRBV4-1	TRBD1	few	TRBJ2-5	CASSRRTGQGSGETQYF	TGCGCCAGCAGCCGCCGAACGGGACAGGGTAGTGGGGAGACCCAGTACTTC
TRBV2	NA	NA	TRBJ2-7	CASTARGIGNEQYF	TGTGCCAGCACCGCCAGGGGAATAGGAAACGAGCAGTACTTC
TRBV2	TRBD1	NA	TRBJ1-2	CASSPPGQGATGYTF	TGTGCCAGCAGTCCCCCTGGACAGGGGGCGACCGGCTACACCTTC
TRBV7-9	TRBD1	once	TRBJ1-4	CASSNPGQGREKLFF	TGTGCCAGCAGCAACCCGGGACAGGGGCGTGAAAAACTGTTTTTT
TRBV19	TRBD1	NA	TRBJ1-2	CATLPGTGYGYTF	TGTGCCACCCTTCCCGGGACAGGCTATGGCTACACCTTC
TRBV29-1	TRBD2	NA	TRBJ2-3	CSVALAGATDTQYF	TGCAGCGTTGCGTTGGCGGGAGCCACAGATACGCAGTATTTT
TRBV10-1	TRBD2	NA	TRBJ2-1	CASSTSGGAGEQFF	TGCGCCAGCAGTACCAGCGGGGGGGCCGGTGAGCAGTTCTTC
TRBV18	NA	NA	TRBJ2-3	CASSPPSQKDTDTQYF	TGTGCCAGCTCACCACCAAGCCAAAAAGACACAGATACGCAGTATTTT
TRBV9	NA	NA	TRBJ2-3	CASSVPGHDTQYF	TGTGCCAGCAGCGTACCTGGGCACGATACGCAGTATTTT
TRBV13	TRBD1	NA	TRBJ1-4	CASSYGTGGNEKLFF	TGTGCCAGCAGCTACGGGACAGGGGGAAATGAAAAACTGTTTTTT
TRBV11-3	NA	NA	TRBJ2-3	CASSLLGGSDTQYF	TGTGCCAGCAGCTTACTCGGAGGGTCAGATACGCAGTATTTT
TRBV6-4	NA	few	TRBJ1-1	CASSPSGDHTEAFF	TGTGCCAGCAGTCCCTCAGGGGACCACACTGAAGCTTTCTTT
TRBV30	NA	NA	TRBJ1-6	CAWSGQGNSPLHF	TGTGCCTGGAGCGGGCAGGGAAATTCACCCCTCCACTTT
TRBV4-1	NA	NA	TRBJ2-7	CASSQDSAVSYEQYF	TGCGCCAGCAGCCAAGATTCAGCGGTCTCCTACGAGCAGTACTTC
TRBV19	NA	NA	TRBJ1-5	CATKGSGGSQPQHF	TGTGCCACCAAGGGGTCGGGCGGGAGTCAGCCCCAGCATTTT
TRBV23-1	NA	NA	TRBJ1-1	CASREGGTSGMNTEAFF	TGCGCCAGCAGGGAGGGGGGGACCTCAGGCATGAACACTGAAGCTTTCTTT
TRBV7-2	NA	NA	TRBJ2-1	CASSLAGGTYNEQFF	TGTGCCAGCAGCTTAGCGGGCGGGACCTACAATGAGCAGTTCTTC
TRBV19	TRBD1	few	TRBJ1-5	CASSSPRQGNSNQPQHF	TGTGCCAGTAGCAGCCCTCGACAGGGAAATAGCAATCAGCCCCAGCATTTT
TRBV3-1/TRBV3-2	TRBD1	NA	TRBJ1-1	CASQARDRGHRTEAFF	TGTGCCAGCCAGGCCCGGGACAGGGGGCATAGAACTGAAGCTTTCTTT
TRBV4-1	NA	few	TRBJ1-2	CASSQGFRSRGGYTF	TGCGCCAGCAGCCAAGGGTTTCGGTCGCGCGGCGGCTACACCTTC
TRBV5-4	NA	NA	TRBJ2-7	CASSLEPRGYEQYF	TGTGCCAGCAGCTTGGAGCCAAGAGGCTACGAGCAGTACTTC
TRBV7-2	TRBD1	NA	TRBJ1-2	CASSSLQGAYGYTF	TGTGCCAGCAGCTCCTTACAGGGGGCCTATGGCTACACCTTC
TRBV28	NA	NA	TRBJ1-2	CASSLWSGFYGYTF	TGTGCCAGCAGTTTATGGTCAGGTTTCTATGGCTACACCTTC
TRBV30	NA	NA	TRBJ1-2	CAWSTPNVYGYTF	TGTGCCTGGAGTACACCAAACGTCTATGGCTACACCTTC
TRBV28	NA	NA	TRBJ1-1	CASSWAGLDTEAFF	TGTGCCAGCAGTTGGGCGGGACTGGACACTGAAGCTTTCTTT
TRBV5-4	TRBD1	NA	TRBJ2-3	CASSLQGADTQYF	TGTGCCAGCAGCTTGCAGGGGGCAGATACGCAGTATTTT